The 18 T cell receptor beta chains in this list originate from one sample, sequenced in a study of cytomegalovirus exposure and HLA in healthy donors. A multiplex PCR was run with 60 Vbeta primers and 13 Jbeta primers. TCRdb's copy holds only in-frame clones and misses some; the assay was immunoSEQ multiplex PCR. The table has about 110,000 clones, under 70% seen once. Input material: PBMCs. All receptors derive from a man aged 30 to 45 in good health and CMV-seropositive.

V usage is TRBV9 and J usage is TRBJ1-1; a possible D gene is TRBD1 (5 bases). Germline values: CDR1 SGDLS, CDR2 YYNGEE. V lost 2 bases, J lost 0 bases, and 11 bases lay in between. The CDR3 is made up of 15 amino acids. CDR3 region: CASSVSGTLNTEAFF. The CDR3 coding sequence is TGTGCCAGCAGCGTGTCGGGGACTTTGAACACTGAAGCTTTCTTT.

About this clone: At one end, the junction sequence differs from germline, possibly due to a read error. The V and J genes are TRBV6-1 and TRBJ1-6; possibly TRBD1 for D (6 bases). Germline V gene sequence: CDR1 MNHNS, CDR2 SASEGT. This CDR3 spans 12 amino acids. CDR3 sequence (DNA): TGTGCCAGCAGTGAAGCTCCAGGGAGGGGGAGTTTT. Its translation is CASSEAPGRGSF.

The chain recombines TRBV28 with TRBJ2-1, with D perhaps matching TRBD2 (6 bases). Germline V gene lookup returns CDR1 MDHEN and CDR2 SYDVKM. Trimming cost V 3 bases and J 7 bases, with 19 bases left between them. The CDR3 covers 16 residues. CDR3 nucleotides: TGTGCCAGCAGTTTGCCACCTCCGGCGGGACGAAATGAGCAGTTCTTC. Its translation is CASSLPPPAGRNEQFF.

The J gene is TRBJ1-4, the V gene TRBV6-1; 7 nucleotides align to TRBD1. Per germline, CDR1 MNHNS and CDR2 SASEGT. Trimming removed 8 bases from V and 1 base from J; junction bases left unmatched: 4. The CDR3 has 14 amino acids. The CDR3: CASRRDRTNEKLFF. For the CDR3, the DNA is TGTGCCAGCCGTCGGGACAGAACTAATGAAAAACTGTTTTTT.

This clone showed up just a few times. V is TRBV19 and J is TRBJ1-1; possibly TRBD1 for D (6 bases). CDR1 is LNHDA and CDR2 is SQIVND in the germline V gene (reference sequence). With 6 bases removed from V and 4 bases from J, the gap between germline ends came to 18 bases. This CDR3 has 15 amino acids. DNA of the CDR3: TGTGCCAGTAGGGACAGACTCCGGGGCGGCACTGAAGCTTTCTTT. This gives the protein CASRDRLRGGTEAFF.

The chain carries TRBV5-6 and TRBJ2-5; TRBD1 matches 9 bases. The CDR3 runs 14 residues. Germline-derived CDR1 and CDR2 are SGHDT and YYEEEE. Trimming took 1 base from V and 4 from J; bases not matched to a gene: 2. The CDR3 region is CASSLPGQGETQYF. The CDR3 DNA reads as TGTGCCAGCAGCTTGCCGGGACAGGGAGAGACCCAGTACTTC.

The V and J genes are TRBV2 and TRBJ1-2, with 7 bases identical to TRBD1. Per the germline V gene, CDR1 is SNHLY and CDR2 is FYNNEI. This CDR3 spans 13 amino acids. Trimming cost V 6 bases and J 6 bases; bases outside gene matches: 7. The CDR3 region is CASSLDRDNGYTF. DNA of the CDR3: TGTGCCAGCAGCTTAGACAGGGATAATGGCTACACCTTC.

This clone showed up just a few times. This chain joins TRBV11-2 and TRBJ2-5; 7 nucleotides align to TRBD1. The J call may be incorrect, as the DNA end agrees better with TRBJ2-7. Germline-derived CDR1 and CDR2 are SGHAT and FQNNGV. The CDR3 length is 14 residues. The CDR3 bases are TGTGCCAGCAGCGCCCCGGGACAGATCTACGAGCAGTACTTC. Protein sequence: CASSAPGQIYEQYF.

The chain carries TRBV7-2 and TRBJ1-1; 7 bases match TRBD1. This CDR3 spans 15 amino acids. Trimming at V came to 4 bases and at J to 4 bases, leaving 9 bases not matched to a gene. Germline lookup yields CDR1 SGHTA and CDR2 FQGNSA. CDR3 protein: CASSSPLGGRTEAFF. The CDR3 nucleotides read TGTGCCAGCAGCTCCCCGCTAGGGGGCCGCACTGAAGCTTTCTTT.

The rearrangement uses TRBV27 and TRBJ2-7, with 10 bases matching TRBD1. This CDR3 comprises 15 residues. V gave up 5 bases and J gave up 2 bases; unmatched junction bases: 6. Looked up from germline, CDR1 is MNHEY and CDR2 is SMNVEV (reference sequence). CDR3 nucleotides: TGTGCCAGCAGTCGAGGACAGGGGGGACCCTACGAGCAGTACGTC. As protein: CASSRGQGGPYEQYV.

The chain joins TRBV9 to TRBJ2-3, with 8 bases aligning to TRBD2. J gave up 0 bases and V 0 bases, and 3 bases lay outside the gene matches. The CDR3 covers 16 residues. Per the germline V gene, CDR1 is SGDLS and CDR2 is YYNGEE. DNA for the CDR3: TGTGCCAGCAGCGTAGGGACTAGCACTAGCACAGATACGCAGTATTTT. It is translated as CASSVGTSTSTDTQYF.

This clone appeared a single time. V and J are TRBV5-1 and TRBJ1-1, with a weak D call TRBD1 (6 bases). The CDR3 runs 16 residues. V was clipped by 0 bases and J by 0 bases, with 12 bases between them. The germline V gene encodes CDR1 SGHRS and CDR2 YFSETQ. DNA for the CDR3: TGCGCCAGCAGCTTGGAAGGGGGAGGGATGAACACTGAAGCTTTCTTT. Translation gives CASSLEGGGMNTEAFF.

This chain uses TRBV5-1 with TRBJ2-3, with 14 bases that match TRBD2. CDR1 is SGHRS and CDR2 is YFSETQ in the germline V gene. Germline trimming cut 7 bases from V and 2 bases from J; bases unmatched to any gene: 9. The CDR3 is made up of 17 amino acids. The CDR3 reads CASGGLAGGGNTDTQYF. Written as DNA, the CDR3 is TGCGCCAGCGGAGGACTAGCGGGGGGAGGGAACACAGATACGCAGTATTTT.

V is TRBV28 and J is TRBJ2-5; 7 nucleotides align to TRBD1. Near its end, the DNA agrees better with TRBJ2-7, so the J call may be wrong. Germline V gives CDR1 MDHEN, CDR2 SYDVKM. CDR3 size: 19 residues. CDR3: CASSLFISPDRRSSYEQYF. CDR3 DNA sequence: TGTGCCAGCAGTTTATTCATCTCTCCGGACAGGCGGTCCTCCTACGAGCAGTACTTC.

The CDR3 region is CASSRQGSGETQYF. The DNA for the CDR3 is TGTGCCAGCAGTAGACAGGGGTCTGGAGAGACCCAGTACTTC. The V call is TRBV6-5, the J call TRBJ2-5, with 8 bases that match TRBD1. V gave up 5 bases and J gave up 4 bases; unmatched junction bases: 6. This CDR3 contains 14 residues. Germline V gives CDR1 MNHEY, CDR2 SVGAGI.

The chain has TRBV7-3 and TRBJ2-1; the match to TRBD2 covers 9 bases. The CDR3 length is 15 residues. J was trimmed by 5 bases and V by 3 bases; bases with no gene match: 5. Germline V lookup: CDR1 SGHTA, CDR2 FQGTGA. The CDR3 here is CASSFGLAQNNEQFF. CDR3 DNA sequence: TGTGCCAGCAGCTTCGGACTAGCGCAGAACAATGAGCAGTTCTTC. Full variable domain (remainder filled in from reference TRBV7-3 and TRBJ2-1): GAGVSQTPSNKVTEKGKYVELRCDPISGHTALYWYRQSLGQGPEFLIYFQGTGAADDSGLPNDRFFAVRPEGSVSTLKIQRTERGDSAVYLCASSFGLAQNNEQFFGPGTRLTVL.

The V gene is TRBV27, the J gene TRBJ2-1; 14 positions match TRBD2. V was pared by 8 bases and J by 7 bases, with 13 bases of the junction left unmatched. Germline CDR1 MNHEY, CDR2 SMNVEV (reference sequence). The CDR3 runs to 17 residues. The CDR3 DNA sequence: TGTGCCAGCCTGGGACTAGCGGGAGCCGACCGGCTGAATGAGCAGTTCTTC. Amino acid sequence: CASLGLAGADRLNEQFF.

The J gene is TRBJ2-2, the V gene TRBV7-2; 10 bases are shared with TRBD1. Per the germline V gene, CDR1 is SGHTA and CDR2 is FQGNSA. The CDR3 has 15 amino acids. Trimming at V came to 7 bases and at J to 4 bases, leaving 6 bases not matched to a gene. CDR3 bases: TGTGCCAGCATCGGCCGGACAGGGGGCACCGGGGAGCTGTTTTTT. Protein product: CASIGRTGGTGELFF.